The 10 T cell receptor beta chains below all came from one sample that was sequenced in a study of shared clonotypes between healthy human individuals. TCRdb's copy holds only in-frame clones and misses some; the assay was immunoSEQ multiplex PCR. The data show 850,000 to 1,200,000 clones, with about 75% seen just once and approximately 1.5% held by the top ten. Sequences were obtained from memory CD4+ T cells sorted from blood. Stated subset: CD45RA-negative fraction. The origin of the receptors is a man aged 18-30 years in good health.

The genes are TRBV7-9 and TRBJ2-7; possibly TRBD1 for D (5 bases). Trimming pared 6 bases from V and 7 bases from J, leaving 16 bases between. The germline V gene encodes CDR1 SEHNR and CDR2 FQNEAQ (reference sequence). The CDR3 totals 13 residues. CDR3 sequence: CASSYTPTGEQYF. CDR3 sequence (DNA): TGTGCCAGCAGTTATACGCCCACAGGAGAGCAGTACTTC. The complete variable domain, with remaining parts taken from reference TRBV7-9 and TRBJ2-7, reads DTGVSQNPRHKITKRGQNVTFRCDPISEHNRLYWYRQTLGQGPEFLTYFQNEAQLEKSRLLSDRFSAERPKGSFSTLEIQRTEQGDSAMYLCASSYTPTGEQYFGPGTRLTVT.

CDR3 sequence: CASRGSGGSGSEKLFF. CDR3 nucleotide sequence: TGCGCCAGCAGGGGTTCAGGGGGCTCCGGTAGTGAAAAACTGTTTTTT. This chain connects TRBV10-2 to TRBJ1-4; TRBD1 matches at 8 bases. J gave up 7 bases and V 6 bases, and 13 bases lay outside the gene matches. Germline loops: CDR1 WSHSY, CDR2 SAAADI. This CDR3 comprises 16 residues.

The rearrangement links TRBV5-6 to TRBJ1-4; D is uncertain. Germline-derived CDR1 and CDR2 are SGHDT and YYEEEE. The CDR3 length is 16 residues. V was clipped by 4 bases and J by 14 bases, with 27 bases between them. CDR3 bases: TGTGCCAGCAGCCCCTGGGCCGCCCCGGCGGTGGGAAACCTGTTTTTT. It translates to CASSPWAAPAVGNLFF. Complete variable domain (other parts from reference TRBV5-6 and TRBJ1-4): DAGVTQSPTHLIKTRGQQVTLRCSPKSGHDTVSWYQQALGQGPQFIFQYYEEEERQRGNFPDRFSGHQFPNYSSELNVNALLLGDSALYLCASSPWAAPAVGNLFFGSGTQLSVL.

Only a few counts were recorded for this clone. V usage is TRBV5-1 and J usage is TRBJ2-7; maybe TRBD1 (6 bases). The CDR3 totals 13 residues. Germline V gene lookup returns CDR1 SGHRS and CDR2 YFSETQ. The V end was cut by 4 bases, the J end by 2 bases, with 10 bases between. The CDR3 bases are TGCGCCAGCAGCATGGACAGAGCCTACGAGCAGTACTTC. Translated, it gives CASSMDRAYEQYF. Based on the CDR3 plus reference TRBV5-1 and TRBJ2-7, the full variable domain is KAGVTQTPRYLIKTRGQQVTLSCSPISGHRSVSWYQQTPGQGLQFLFEYFSETQRNKGNFPGRFSGRQFSNSRSEMNVSTLELGDSALYLCASSMDRAYEQYFGPGTRLTVT.

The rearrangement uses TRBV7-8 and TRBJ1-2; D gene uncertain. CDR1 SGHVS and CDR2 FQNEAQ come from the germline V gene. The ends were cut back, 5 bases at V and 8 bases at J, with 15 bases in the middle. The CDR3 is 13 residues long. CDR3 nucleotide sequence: TGTGCCAGCAGCCCTAGTGCGTATGAGGGCTACACCTTC. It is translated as CASSPSAYEGYTF.

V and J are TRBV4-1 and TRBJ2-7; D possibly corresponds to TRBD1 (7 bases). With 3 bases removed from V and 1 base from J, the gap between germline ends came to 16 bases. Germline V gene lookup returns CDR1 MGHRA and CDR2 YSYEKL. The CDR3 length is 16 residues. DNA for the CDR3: TGCGCCAGCAGCCATGGGGGGACAGTGAAATCCTACGAGCAGTACTTC. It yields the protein CASSHGGTVKSYEQYF.

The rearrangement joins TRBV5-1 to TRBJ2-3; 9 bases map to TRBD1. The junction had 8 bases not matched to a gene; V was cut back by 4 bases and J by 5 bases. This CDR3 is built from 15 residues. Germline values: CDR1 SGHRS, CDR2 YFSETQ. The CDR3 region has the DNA TGCGCCAGCAGCACAAGACAGGGGGAATTAGATACGCAGTATTTT. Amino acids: CASSTRQGELDTQYF.

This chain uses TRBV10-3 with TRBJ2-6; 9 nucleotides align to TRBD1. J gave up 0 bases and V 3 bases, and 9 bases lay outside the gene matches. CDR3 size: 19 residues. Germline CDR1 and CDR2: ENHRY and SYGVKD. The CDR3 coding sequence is TGTGCCATCAGTGACGTAAACAGGGGGCGAATCTCTGGGGCCAACGTCCTGACTTTC. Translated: CAISDVNRGRISGANVLTF.

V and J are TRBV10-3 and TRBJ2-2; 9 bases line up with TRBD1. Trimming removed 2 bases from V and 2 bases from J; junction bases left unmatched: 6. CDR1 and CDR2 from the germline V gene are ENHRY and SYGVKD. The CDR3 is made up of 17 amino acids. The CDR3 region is CAISEPRDRENTGELFF. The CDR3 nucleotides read TGTGCCATCAGTGAGCCACGGGACAGGGAAAACACCGGGGAGCTGTTTTTT.

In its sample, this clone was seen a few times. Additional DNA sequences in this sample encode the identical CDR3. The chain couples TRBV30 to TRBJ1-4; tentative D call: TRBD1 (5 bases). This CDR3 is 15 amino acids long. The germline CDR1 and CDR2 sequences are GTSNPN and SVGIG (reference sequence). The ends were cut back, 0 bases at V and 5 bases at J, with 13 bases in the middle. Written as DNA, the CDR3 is TGTGCCTGGAGTGTACCCGGGACGGGGAATGAAAAACTGTTTTTT. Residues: CAWSVPGTGNEKLFF.